The text below deals with one T cell receptor beta chain. The antigen this receptor binds is unknown. Base qualities are missing; no much larger clone stands one base away. The data belong to a study of T cell responses to AZD1222 COVID-19 vaccine (dated by TCRdb to the early 2020s). Looking at the study overall: AZD1222 recipients with second doses at about 4 weeks or about 12 weeks were pooled, because spike-specific TCR depth and breadth did not differ between schedules. TCR sequencing covered fewer than 250 trial participants: 200 to 210 given two doses of AZD1222 and 26 given two doses of MenACWY control vaccine. Trial participants were enrolled into age subgroups of 18-55, 56-69 and 70-plus years, which contained approximately 150, 28 and 58 TCR-sequenced participants, respectively.

According to the study, the label for this sample's time point signals: baseline before first vaccination. Vaccinee samples came from UK trials COV001 and COV002, including a single-blind randomized controlled phase 2/3 trial of AZD1222 (ChAdOx1 nCoV-19) in healthy adults. Trial participant PBMC samples were collected at day 0 and day 28 after the second dose for TCRbeta chain sequencing. Results the study describes overall, beyond this receptor: Reportedly, close to half of the unique spike-specific TCRs recognized epitopes lying outside the regions that are mutated in the B.1.351 and B.1.1.7 variants. After two AZD1222 doses, both the breadth and the depth of spike-specific TCRs were significantly higher than at day 0 and than in MenACWY recipients. Because no day 14 peak-response samples were available, repertoires were characterized only after the peak T cell response. The whole spike protein was spanned by vaccine-associated CD4 TCRs, and dominant responses were seen in regions 160-218 and 743-854. The 56-69-year group was small, and its depth increase did not reach significance, likely because of low power. Conclusions about previously exposed vaccinees are limited because only a handful of AZD1222 recipients were SARS-CoV-2 seropositive at baseline. Participants were mostly white British, with more females than males. The authors suggested clonal diversity may have been underestimated.

CDR1 and CDR2, per the germline V gene, are SGHTA and FQGTGA. The junction shows trimming of 3 bases on V and 7 bases on J, plus 4 bases between the germline ends. Measured from the cysteine to the phenylalanine, the CDR3 is 11 residues long. Only the CDR3 DNA is retained, 33 bases long and in frame from the first base. The CDR3 regions of human TCRbeta chains were analyzed by immunosequencing. On the study's bioinformatics: TCRs in the repertoires were matched against a reference library of SARS-CoV-2-specific TCRs that had been generated with the MIRA antigen-specificity platform. Breadth was defined as the fraction of unique TCRs that were SARS-CoV-2-associated. Depth was defined as the fraction of total T cells that were SARS-CoV-2-associated. Using the MIRA data, each spike-specific TCR was assigned both to the spike region to which the TCR was reactive and to a CD4 or CD8 class. Log10-transformed breadth and depth values were compared by one-way ANOVA with Sidak's multiple comparisons tests. TCRdb provides this immuneACCESS table in a form limited to in-frame rearrangements. Some clones are lacking; in checked studies, under half of them reflect an unresolved V gene, and why the rest are absent is not known. Clone size and the V and J calls come from that table; the DNA yielded D and trimming. The sample contains approximately 100,000 clones, approximately 90% of them found a single time. The top ten clonotypes cover around 7.5% of the sample.

This specimen consisted of peripheral blood, obtained on day 0 of AZD1222 vaccination. This clonotype originated in an adult in good health. The chain was built from TRBV7-3 and TRBJ2-1; there is no confident call for the D gene. The CDR3 region: CASSLGNEQFF. DNA sequence: TGTGCCAGCAGCTTGGGGAATGAGCAGTTCTTC.